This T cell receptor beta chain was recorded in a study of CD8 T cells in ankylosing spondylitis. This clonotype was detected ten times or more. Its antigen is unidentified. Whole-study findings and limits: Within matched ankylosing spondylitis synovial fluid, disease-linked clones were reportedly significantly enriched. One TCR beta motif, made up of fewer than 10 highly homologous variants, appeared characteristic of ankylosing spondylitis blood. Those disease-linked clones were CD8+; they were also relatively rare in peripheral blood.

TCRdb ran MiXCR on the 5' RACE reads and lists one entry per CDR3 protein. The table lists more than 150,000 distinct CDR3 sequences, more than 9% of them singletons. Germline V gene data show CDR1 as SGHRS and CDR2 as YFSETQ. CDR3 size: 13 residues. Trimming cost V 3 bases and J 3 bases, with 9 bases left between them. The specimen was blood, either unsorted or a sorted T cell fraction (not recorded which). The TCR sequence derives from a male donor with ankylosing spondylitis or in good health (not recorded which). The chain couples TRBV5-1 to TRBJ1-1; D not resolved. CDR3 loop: CASSYQPDTEAFF. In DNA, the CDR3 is TGCGCCAGCAGCTACCAGCCGGACACTGAAGCTTTCTTT.